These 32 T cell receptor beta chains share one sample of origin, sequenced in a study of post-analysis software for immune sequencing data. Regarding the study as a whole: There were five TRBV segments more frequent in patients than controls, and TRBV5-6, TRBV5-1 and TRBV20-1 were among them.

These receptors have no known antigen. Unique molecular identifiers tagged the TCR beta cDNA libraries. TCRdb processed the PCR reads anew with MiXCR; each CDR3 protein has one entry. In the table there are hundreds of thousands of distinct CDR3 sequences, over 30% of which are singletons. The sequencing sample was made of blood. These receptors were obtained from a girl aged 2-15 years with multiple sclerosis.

CDR3 coding DNA: TGCGCCAGCAGCTCGCGCGGGGGCACCTCCTACAATGAGCAGTTCTTC. Its translation: CASSSRGGTSYNEQFF. This rearrangement joins TRBV5-1 to TRBJ2-1; TRBD2 might be the D (7 bases). The CDR3 contains 16 residues. Trimming stripped 3 bases from V and 0 bases from J, with 13 bases between. CDR1 SGHRS and CDR2 YFSETQ come from the germline V gene.

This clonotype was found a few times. The CDR3 reads CAIRPTLSRNGGEQYF. The CDR3, as DNA: TGTGCCATCAGACCGACATTATCACGGAACGGGGGCGAGCAGTACTTC. This sequence joins TRBV10-3 and TRBJ2-7, with a tentative D call TRBD2 (6 bases). V was shortened by 6 bases and J by 6 bases, with 24 bases between the two germline ends. The germline V gene has CDR1 ENHRY and CDR2 SYGVKD. CDR3 length equals 16 residues.

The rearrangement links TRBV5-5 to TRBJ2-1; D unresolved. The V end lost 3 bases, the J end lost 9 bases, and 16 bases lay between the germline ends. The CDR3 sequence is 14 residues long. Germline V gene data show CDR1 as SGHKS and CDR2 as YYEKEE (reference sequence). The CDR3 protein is CASSWAPGSGEQFF. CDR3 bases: TGTGCCAGCAGCTGGGCCCCCGGGTCTGGTGAGCAGTTCTTC.

CDR3 nucleotides: TGTGCCATCAGTTCCTTTGCAACTAACTATGGCTACACCTTC. The encoded protein is CAISSFATNYGYTF. The chain carries TRBV10-3 and TRBJ1-2, with D unclear. V shed 5 bases and J shed 0 bases, with 10 bases lying between them. Germline V CDR1 and CDR2: ENHRY, SYGVKD. This CDR3 is built from 14 residues.

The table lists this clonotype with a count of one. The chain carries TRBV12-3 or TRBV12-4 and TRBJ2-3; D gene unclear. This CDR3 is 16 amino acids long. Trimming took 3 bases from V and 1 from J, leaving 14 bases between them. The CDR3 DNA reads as TGTGCCAGCAGTTTTACCCGGTATTTGGGCACAGATACGCAGTATTTT. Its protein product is CASSFTRYLGTDTQYF.

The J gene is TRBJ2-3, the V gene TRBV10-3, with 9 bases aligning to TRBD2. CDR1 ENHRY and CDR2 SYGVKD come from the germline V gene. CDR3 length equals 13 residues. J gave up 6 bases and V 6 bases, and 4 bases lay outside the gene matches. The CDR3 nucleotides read TGTGCCATCAGGGGCGGGGGGGCTGATACGCAGTATTTT. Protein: CAIRGGGADTQYF.

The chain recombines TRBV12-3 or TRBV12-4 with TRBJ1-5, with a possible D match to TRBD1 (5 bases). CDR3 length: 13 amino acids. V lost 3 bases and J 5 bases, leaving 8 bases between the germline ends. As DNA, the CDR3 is TGTGCCAGCAGTTTCGACAGATATCAGCCCCAGCATTTT. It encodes CASSFDRYQPQHF.

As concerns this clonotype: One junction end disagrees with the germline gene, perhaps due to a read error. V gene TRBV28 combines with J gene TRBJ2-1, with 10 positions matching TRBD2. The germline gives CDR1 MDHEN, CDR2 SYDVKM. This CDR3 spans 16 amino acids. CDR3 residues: CASSIWSGRASNEQFF. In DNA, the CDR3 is TGTGCCAGCAGTATATGGAGCGGGAGGGCCTCCAATGAGCAGTTCTTC.

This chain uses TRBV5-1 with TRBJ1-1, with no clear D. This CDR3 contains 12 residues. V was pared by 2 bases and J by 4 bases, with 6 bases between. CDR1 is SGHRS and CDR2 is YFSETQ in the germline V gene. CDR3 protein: CASSFKSTEAFF. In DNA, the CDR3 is TGCGCCAGCAGCTTTAAGAGCACTGAAGCTTTCTTT.

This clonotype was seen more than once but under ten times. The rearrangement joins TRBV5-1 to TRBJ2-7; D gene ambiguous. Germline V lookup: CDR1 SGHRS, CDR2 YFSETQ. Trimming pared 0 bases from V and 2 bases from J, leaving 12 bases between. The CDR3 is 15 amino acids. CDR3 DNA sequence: TGCGCCAGCAGCTTGGAGTCGGCAGAAGCCTACGAGCAGTACTTC. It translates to CASSLESAEAYEQYF.

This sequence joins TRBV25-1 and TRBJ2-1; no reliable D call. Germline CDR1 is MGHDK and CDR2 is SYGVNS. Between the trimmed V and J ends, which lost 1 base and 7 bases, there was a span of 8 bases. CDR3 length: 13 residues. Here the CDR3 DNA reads TGTGCCAGCAGTGAATGGTTGGGGAATGAGCAGTTCTTC. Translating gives CASSEWLGNEQFF.

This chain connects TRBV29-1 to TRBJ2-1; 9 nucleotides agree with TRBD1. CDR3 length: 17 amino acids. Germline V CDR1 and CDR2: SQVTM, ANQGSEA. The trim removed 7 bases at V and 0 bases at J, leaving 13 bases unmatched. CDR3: CSGQGGPIKSSYNEQFF. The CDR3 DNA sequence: TGCAGCGGACAGGGGGGACCTATCAAGAGCTCCTACAATGAGCAGTTCTTC.

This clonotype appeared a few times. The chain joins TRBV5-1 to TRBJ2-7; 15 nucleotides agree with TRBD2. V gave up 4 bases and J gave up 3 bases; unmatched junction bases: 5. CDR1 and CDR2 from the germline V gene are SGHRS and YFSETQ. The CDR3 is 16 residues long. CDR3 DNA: TGCGCCAGCAGCGGGGGACTAGCGGGAGGCATCTACGAGCAGTACTTC. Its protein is CASSGGLAGGIYEQYF.

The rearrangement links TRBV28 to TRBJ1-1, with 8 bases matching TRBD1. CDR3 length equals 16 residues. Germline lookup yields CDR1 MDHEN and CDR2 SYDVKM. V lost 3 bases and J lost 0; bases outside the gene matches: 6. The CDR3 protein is CASSFWTGIMNTEAFF. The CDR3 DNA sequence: TGTGCCAGCAGTTTCTGGACAGGGATCATGAACACTGAAGCTTTCTTT.

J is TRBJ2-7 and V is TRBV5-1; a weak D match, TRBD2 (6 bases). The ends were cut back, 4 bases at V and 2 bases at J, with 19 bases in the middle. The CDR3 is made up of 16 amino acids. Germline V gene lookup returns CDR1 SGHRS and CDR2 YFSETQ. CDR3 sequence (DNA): TGCGCCAGCAGCAAATCCCCGGGAGACCGAACCTACGAGCAGTACTTC. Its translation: CASSKSPGDRTYEQYF.

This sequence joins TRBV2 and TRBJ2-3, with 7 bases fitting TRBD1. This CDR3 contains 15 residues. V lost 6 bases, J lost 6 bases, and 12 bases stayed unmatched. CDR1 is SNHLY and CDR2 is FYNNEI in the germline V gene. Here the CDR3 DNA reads TGTGCCAGCAGGGCTACAGGGGCATCCGCGGATACGCAGTATTTT. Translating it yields CASRATGASADTQYF.

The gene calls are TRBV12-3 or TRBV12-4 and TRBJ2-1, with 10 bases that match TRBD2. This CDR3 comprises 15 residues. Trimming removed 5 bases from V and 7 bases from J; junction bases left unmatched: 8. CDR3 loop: CASSLLAGVQNEQFF. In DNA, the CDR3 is TGTGCCAGCAGTCTCCTAGCGGGAGTGCAGAATGAGCAGTTCTTC.

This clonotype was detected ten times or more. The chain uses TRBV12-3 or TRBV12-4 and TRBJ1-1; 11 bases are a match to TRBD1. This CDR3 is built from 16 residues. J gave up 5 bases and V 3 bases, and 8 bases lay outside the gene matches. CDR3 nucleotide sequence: TGTGCCAGCAGTTTTGGGGACAGGGGGGTTAGGACTGAAGCTTTCTTT. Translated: CASSFGDRGVRTEAFF.

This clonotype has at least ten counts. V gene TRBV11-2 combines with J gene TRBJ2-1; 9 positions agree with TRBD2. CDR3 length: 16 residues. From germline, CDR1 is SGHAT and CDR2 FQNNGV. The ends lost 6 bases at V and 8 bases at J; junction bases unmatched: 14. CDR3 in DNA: TGTGCCAGCAGTCCGGCCGCTAGCGGGGCCGCACATGAGCAGTTCTTC. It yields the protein CASSPAASGAAHEQFF.

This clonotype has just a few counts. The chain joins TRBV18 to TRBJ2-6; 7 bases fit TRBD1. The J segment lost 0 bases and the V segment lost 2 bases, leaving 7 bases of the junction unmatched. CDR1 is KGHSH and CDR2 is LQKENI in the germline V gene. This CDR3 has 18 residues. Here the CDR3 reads CASSPYRTGFSGANVLTF. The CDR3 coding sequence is TGTGCCAGCTCACCATACCGGACAGGCTTCTCTGGGGCCAACGTCCTGACTTTC.

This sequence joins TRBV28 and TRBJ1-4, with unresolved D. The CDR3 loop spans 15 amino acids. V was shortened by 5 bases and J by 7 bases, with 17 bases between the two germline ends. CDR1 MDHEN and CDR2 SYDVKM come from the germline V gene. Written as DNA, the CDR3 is TGTGCCAGCAGTCATCCAGCGGGCAAGGGTGAAAAACTGTTTTTT. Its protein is CASSHPAGKGEKLFF.

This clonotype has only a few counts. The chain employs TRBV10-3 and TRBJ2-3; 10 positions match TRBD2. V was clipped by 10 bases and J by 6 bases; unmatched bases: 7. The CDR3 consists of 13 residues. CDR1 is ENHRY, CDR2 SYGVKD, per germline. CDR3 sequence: CATGLAEGDTQYF. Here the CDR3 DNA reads TGTGCCACCGGACTAGCGGAGGGGGATACGCAGTATTTT.

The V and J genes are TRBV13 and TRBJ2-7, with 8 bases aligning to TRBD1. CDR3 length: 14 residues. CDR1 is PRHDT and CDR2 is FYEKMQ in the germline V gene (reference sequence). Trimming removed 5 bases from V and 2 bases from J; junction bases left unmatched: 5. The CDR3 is CASSARTGTYEQYF. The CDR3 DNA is TGTGCCAGCAGCGCCCGGACAGGGACCTACGAGCAGTACTTC.

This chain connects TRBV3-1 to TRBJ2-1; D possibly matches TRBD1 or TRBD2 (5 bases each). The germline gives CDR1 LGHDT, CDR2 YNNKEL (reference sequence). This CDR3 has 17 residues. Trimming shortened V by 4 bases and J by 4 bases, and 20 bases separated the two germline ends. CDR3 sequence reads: CASSRAPSGTVYNEQFF. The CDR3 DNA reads TGTGCCAGCAGCCGGGCGCCCTCCGGGACGGTGTACAATGAGCAGTTCTTC.

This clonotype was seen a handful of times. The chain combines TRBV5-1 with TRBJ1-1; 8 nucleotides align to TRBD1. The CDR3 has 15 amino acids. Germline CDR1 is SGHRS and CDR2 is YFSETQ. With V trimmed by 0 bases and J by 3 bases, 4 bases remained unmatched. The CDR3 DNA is TGCGCCAGCAGCTTGGCGGGACAGGAATACACTGAAGCTTTCTTT. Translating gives CASSLAGQEYTEAFF.

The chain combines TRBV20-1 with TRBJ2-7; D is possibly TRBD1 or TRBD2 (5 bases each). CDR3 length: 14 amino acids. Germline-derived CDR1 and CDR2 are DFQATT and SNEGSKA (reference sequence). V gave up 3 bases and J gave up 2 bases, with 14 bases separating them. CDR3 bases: TGCAGTGCTAGCCGGGGCCTTGTACCCTACGAGCAGTACTTC. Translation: CSASRGLVPYEQYF.

CDR3 amino acids: CSAAGSSGTGEQFF. The CDR3 nucleotides are TGCAGTGCTGCAGGGTCTAGCGGGACTGGGGAGCAGTTCTTC. V gene TRBV20-1 combines with J gene TRBJ2-1, with 9 positions matching TRBD2. V was clipped by 5 bases and J by 10 bases; unmatched bases: 12. This CDR3 contains 14 residues. Per the germline V gene, CDR1 is DFQATT and CDR2 is SNEGSKA (reference sequence).

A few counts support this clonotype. The CDR3 bases are TGTGCCATCAGTGAGGCAGGGAGTGGTGTAGAGACCCAGTACTTC. Amino acids: CAISEAGSGVETQYF. The rearrangement joins TRBV10-3 to TRBJ2-5; possibly TRBD1 or TRBD2 for D (5 bases each). V was cut by 2 bases and J by 4 bases, with 14 bases left in between. The germline V gene encodes CDR1 ENHRY and CDR2 SYGVKD. The CDR3 spans 15 residues.

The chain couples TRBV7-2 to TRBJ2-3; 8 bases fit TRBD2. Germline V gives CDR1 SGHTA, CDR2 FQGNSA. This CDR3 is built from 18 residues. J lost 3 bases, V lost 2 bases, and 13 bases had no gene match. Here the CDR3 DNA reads TGTGCCAGCAGCTTAATGTTTCAGCGGGGGCTCGGTACAGATACGCAGTATTTT. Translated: CASSLMFQRGLGTDTQYF.

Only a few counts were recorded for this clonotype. The chain's CDR3 is CASSLEGAGAYSGANVLTF. In DNA, the CDR3 is TGCGCCAGCAGCTTGGAAGGCGCGGGCGCCTACTCTGGGGCCAACGTCCTGACTTTC. The chain joins TRBV5-1 to TRBJ2-6, with D perhaps TRBD2 (5 bases). The germline V gene encodes CDR1 SGHRS and CDR2 YFSETQ. The CDR3 runs 19 residues. V was clipped by 0 bases and J by 0 bases, with 16 bases between them.

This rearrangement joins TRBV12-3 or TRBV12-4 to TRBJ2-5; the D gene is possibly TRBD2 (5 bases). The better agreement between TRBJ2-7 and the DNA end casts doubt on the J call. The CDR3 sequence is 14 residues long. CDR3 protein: CASSPSNGNYEQYF. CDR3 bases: TGTGCCAGCAGTCCTAGCAACGGGAACTACGAGCAGTACTTC.

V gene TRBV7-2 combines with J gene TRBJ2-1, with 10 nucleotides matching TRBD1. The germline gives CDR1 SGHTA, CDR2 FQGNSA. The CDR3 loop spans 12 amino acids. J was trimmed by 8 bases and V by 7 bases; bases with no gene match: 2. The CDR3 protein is CASKGQGDEQFF. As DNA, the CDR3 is TGTGCCAGCAAAGGACAGGGGGATGAGCAGTTCTTC.